The 16 T cell receptor beta chains listed next were all sequenced from one sample in a study of T cell responses to AZD1222 COVID-19 vaccine. TCRdb keeps only in-frame clones here, not all; method: immunoSEQ multiplex PCR. The sample consists of 140,000 or so clones, around 84% of them appearing once. Sequenced material: peripheral blood, taken 28 days after the second AZD1222 dose. These receptors all come from an adult who received the AZD1222 COVID-19 vaccine.

The gene calls are TRBV21-1 and TRBJ1-5. TRBV21-1 is listed as a pseudogene. This CDR3 region has 16 residues. For the CDR3, the DNA is TGTGCCAGCAGCAAAGGGGAGTGCGGTAGCAATCAGCCCCAGCATTTT. It translates to CASSKGECGSNQPQHF.

The CDR3 here is CASSPQTSGGHNEQFF. CDR3 DNA sequence: TGTGCCAGCAGCCCCCAAACTAGCGGGGGGCACAATGAGCAGTTCTTC. V gene TRBV7-2 combines with J gene TRBJ2-1, with 12 bases identical to TRBD2. CDR3 size: 16 residues. Germline trimming cut 5 bases from V and 5 bases from J; bases unmatched to any gene: 7. Germline V lookup: CDR1 SGHTA, CDR2 FQGNSA.

The chain employs TRBV19 and TRBJ2-7; a possible D gene is TRBD1 (6 bases). Germline CDR1 is LNHDA and CDR2 is SQIVND (reference sequence). The ends were cut back, 1 base at V and 2 bases at J, with 12 bases in the middle. The length of the CDR3 is 15 residues. The CDR3 coding sequence is TGTGCCAGTAGTATAGGAGGGGGAATGGCCTACGAGCAGTACTTC. It translates to CASSIGGGMAYEQYF.

The chain is built from TRBV9 and TRBJ1-1; 8 bases are a match to TRBD1. The CDR3 covers 17 residues. Trimming removed 4 bases from V and 4 bases from J; junction bases left unmatched: 15. The V gene's germline CDR1 is SGDLS and CDR2 YYNGEE. The CDR3 loop reads CASSPSSGQGRSTEAFF. The DNA of the CDR3 is TGTGCCAGCAGCCCGAGTAGCGGACAGGGACGGAGCACTGAAGCTTTCTTT.

The chain combines TRBV7-2 with TRBJ2-5; 9 nucleotides agree with TRBD1. V shed 8 bases, J shed 5 bases, and the junction held 9 bases outside the gene matches. The CDR3 runs to 14 residues. Germline V gene sequence: CDR1 SGHTA, CDR2 FQGNSA. The CDR3 loop is CASGGQGGLETQYF. The CDR3 DNA is TGTGCCAGCGGGGGACAGGGAGGTTTGGAGACCCAGTACTTC.

The chain uses TRBV19 and TRBJ2-7; 8 nucleotides agree with TRBD1. With 5 bases clipped from V and 2 bases from J, the junction kept 2 bases outside the gene matches. Germline CDR1 LNHDA, CDR2 SQIVND (reference sequence). The CDR3 loop spans 13 amino acids. CDR3 nucleotides: TGTGCCAGTAGTGAGGACAGGGCCTACGAGCAGTACTTC. It translates to CASSEDRAYEQYF.

The chain has TRBV27 and TRBJ2-7; D perhaps matches TRBD1 (5 bases). The ends were cut back, 3 bases at V and 2 bases at J, with 11 bases in the middle. The germline CDR1 and CDR2 sequences are MNHEY and SMNVEV (reference sequence). The CDR3 has 14 residues. The CDR3 region is CASSFFAGTYEQYF. In DNA form, the CDR3 reads TGTGCCAGCAGTTTTTTTGCAGGGACCTACGAGCAGTACTTC.

The chain couples TRBV10-3 to TRBJ2-5, with D possibly being TRBD2 (5 bases). The germline V and J ends were trimmed by 10 bases and 5 bases, with 20 bases remaining between them. Germline lookup yields CDR1 ENHRY and CDR2 SYGVKD. The CDR3 sequence is 14 residues long. The CDR3 reads CATNDGLVGETQYF. In nucleotides, the CDR3 is TGTGCCACCAACGACGGACTGGTGGGGGAGACCCAGTACTTC.

The V and J genes are TRBV18 and TRBJ2-3; 11 bases are a match to TRBD2. Germline-derived CDR1 and CDR2 are KGHSH and LQKENI. CDR3 length: 19 amino acids. V was clipped by 3 bases and J by 0 bases; unmatched bases: 11. The DNA for the CDR3 is TGTGCCAGCTCACCGCTTGGACTAGCGGGCGTAACTAGCACAGATACGCAGTATTTT. Amino acids: CASSPLGLAGVTSTDTQYF.

The chain carries TRBV28 and TRBJ2-7; 7 nucleotides align to TRBD1. The CDR3 loop spans 13 amino acids. In germline, CDR1 is MDHEN, CDR2 SYDVKM. V lost 5 bases and J lost 7; bases outside the gene matches: 8. For the CDR3, the DNA is TGTGCCAGCAGTGGTCACAGGGGCGGGGAGCAGTACTTC. It encodes CASSGHRGGEQYF.

The table lists this clone with a count of one. V is TRBV2 and J is TRBJ2-1; 10 bases map to TRBD1. Germline V lookup: CDR1 SNHLY, CDR2 FYNNEI. V gave up 4 bases and J gave up 6 bases; unmatched junction bases: 9. This CDR3 contains 16 residues. The DNA for the CDR3 is TGTGCCAGCAGTGGAGCAGGGACAGGGGTGGGCAATGAGCAGTTCTTC. Amino acid sequence: CASSGAGTGVGNEQFF.

This clone was found a few times. The chain uses TRBV6-5 and TRBJ1-2; 11 bases match TRBD1. Germline CDR1 MNHEY, CDR2 SVGAGI. This CDR3 has 15 amino acids. Trimming took 2 bases from V and 4 from J; bases not matched to a gene: 3. The CDR3 spells CASSYAGQGGYGYTF. In DNA, the CDR3 is TGTGCCAGCAGTTACGCGGGACAGGGGGGCTATGGCTACACCTTC.

J is TRBJ2-7 and V is TRBV5-4; 9 nucleotides match TRBD1. The V gene end was trimmed by 4 bases and the J gene end by 4 bases; junction bases not matched to a gene: 3. The CDR3 contains 13 residues. Per the germline V gene, CDR1 is SGHNT and CDR2 is YYREEE (reference sequence). This chain's CDR3 is CASSRGQGYEQYF. The CDR3 DNA reads as TGTGCCAGCAGCCGGGGACAGGGATACGAGCAGTACTTC.

This chain joins TRBV24-1 and TRBJ2-6; no clear D. Looked up from germline, CDR1 is KGHDR and CDR2 is SFDVKD. V was clipped by 4 bases and J by 0 bases, with 6 bases between them. The CDR3 extends over 15 amino acids. The chain's CDR3 is CATSDPHSGANVLTF. The CDR3 DNA is TGTGCCACCAGTGACCCACACTCTGGGGCCAACGTCCTGACTTTC.

This rearrangement joins TRBV27 to TRBJ2-2, with 16 bases fitting TRBD2. Germline CDR1 is MNHEY and CDR2 is SMNVEV (reference sequence). With V trimmed by 0 bases and J by 6 bases, 13 bases remained unmatched. The CDR3 contains 21 residues. The CDR3, as DNA: TGTGCCAGCAGTTTATCGATCCGGGACAGGGGACTAGCGGGAGGGCCCGGGGAGCTGTTTTTT. This codes for CASSLSIRDRGLAGGPGELFF.

V and J are TRBV6-5 and TRBJ2-7, with D possibly being TRBD1 (6 bases). Trimming left V 5 bases short and J 2 bases short, with 13 bases between. The CDR3 is 14 amino acids. Germline-derived CDR1 and CDR2 are MNHEY and SVGAGI. The DNA for the CDR3 is TGTGCCAGCAGTCCTACAGGGCCCCCCTACGAGCAGTACTTC. It specifies CASSPTGPPYEQYF.